One T cell receptor (beta chain) is described in this entry. The target of this receptor is not known. Base quality data are lacking; no much larger clone is found one base away. These data come from a study of identical twins (dated by TCRdb to the mid-2010s). A note on the overall study: To test whether fetal clonotypes persist, the study used deep sequencing on TCR alpha and beta repertoires from monozygotic twins, unrelated adults of various ages, and cord blood. Replicate twin experiments were performed at different times using different library preparation protocols to rule out contamination.

Libraries were made using 5' RACE. Instrument used: Illumina HiSeq 2000. Template switching added a universal primer binding site, and the final cDNA carried a unique molecular identifier that allowed TCR cDNA molecules to be counted accurately. Specific primers in the conserved constant-segment region were used to synthesize first-strand cDNA for TCR alpha and beta chains. To control for contamination, every cDNA library carried two barcodes: a SMART-Mk sample barcode plus Illumina barcodes. TruSeq adapter sequences along with Illumina sample barcodes were introduced in two successive PCR steps. The TCR alpha and beta cDNA libraries were sequenced on the Illumina HiSeq platform using custom primers. Turning to the authors' computational methods: MiGEC was used to process raw reads and extract unique molecular identifiers, and MiXCR was used to find CDR3 positions. Recombination models were inferred per individual with the repgenHMM and IGoR tools using an EM algorithm. Shared clonotypes were analyzed with the tcR package in R, and sharing was normalized by the product of cloneset sizes. To study raw recombination free of thymic and clonal selection effects, out-of-frame nonproductive sequences were analyzed. TCRdb itself trimmed the public reads at Q25 with fastp, ran MiXCR and retained productive beta chains. Here each entry gathers all rows of one CDR3 protein and keeps the most common genes and DNA. TCRdb assigned the V and J calls; the authors' analysis was not used. The sample table records under 1 million distinct CDR3 sequences; 12% of these occur just once. The ten largest clonotypes hold 1.5% to 2% of the sample.

General findings and caveats noted by the study authors: Out-of-frame TCR alpha sequences shared between twins showed an excess of low generation-probability sequences compared with coincidental sharing between unrelated individuals. Because the same donors could not be followed over many years, conclusions were based on cross-sectional statistical analysis. Invariant T cells such as MAIT and iNKT could partly confound zero-insertion analyses, though diverse VJ usage argued against this for most clonotypes. Recombination models systematically underestimated out-of-frame TCR alpha sharing in monozygotic twins but agreed with sharing between unrelated individuals. Abundant cord blood beta clonotypes had fewer insertions, young adult naive repertoires showed a similar but weaker trend, and memory repertoires showed no such trend. A weaker excess of twin sharing was found in beta out-of-frame sequences because the signal-to-noise ratio was lowered by fewer shared sequences.

Every donor in the study was a healthy Caucasian. Three pairs of female monozygotic twins, all aged roughly 18 to 30 years, made up the twin cohort. Peripheral blood mononuclear cells were the source from which RNA for the TCR libraries was isolated. The same data also contributed to another study, on yellow fever vaccine responses in identical twins. As that second paper reports: The authors reported that the T cell response to vaccination in identical twins appeared partly convergent and partly personalized. In identical twins, the study followed T cell clones that responded to the vaccine with precision.

Specimen: PBMCs. The sequence came from a woman between 18 and 30 years old in good health.

The sequence in DNA is TGCGCCAGCAGCTTTTTCGGGGATAATGGCTACACCTTC. Its protein product is CASSFFGDNGYTF. The V and J genes are TRBV5-1 and TRBJ1-2; there is no confident call for the D gene. Inclusive of the bounding cysteine and phenylalanine, the CDR3 is 13 residues long. Only the CDR3 portion is preserved as DNA: 39 bases, with reading frame beginning at the first base. V and J lose 2 bases and 6 bases, and a span of 11 bases separates them. As encoded in the germline V gene, CDR1 is SGHRS while CDR2 is YFSETQ.